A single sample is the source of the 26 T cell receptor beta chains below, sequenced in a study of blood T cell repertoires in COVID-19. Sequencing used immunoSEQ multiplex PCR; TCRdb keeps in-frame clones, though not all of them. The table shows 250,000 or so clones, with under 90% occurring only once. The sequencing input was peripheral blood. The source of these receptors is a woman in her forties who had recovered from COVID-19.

The CDR3 nucleotides read TGTGCCAGCAGCGTAGTGGCTAGCGGGCGCGGCACAGATACGCAGTATTTT. Amino acid sequence: CASSVVASGRGTDTQYF. The chain couples TRBV9 to TRBJ2-3, with 8 bases fitting TRBD2. The germline CDR1 and CDR2 sequences are SGDLS and YYNGEE. V shed 0 bases and J 1 base; nucleotides not matched to a gene: 7. The CDR3 runs 17 residues.

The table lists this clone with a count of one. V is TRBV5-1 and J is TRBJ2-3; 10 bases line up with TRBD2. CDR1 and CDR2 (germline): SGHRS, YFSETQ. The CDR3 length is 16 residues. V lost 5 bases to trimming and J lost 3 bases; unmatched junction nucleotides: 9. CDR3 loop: CASRPTSGTFTDTQYF. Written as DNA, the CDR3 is TGCGCCAGCAGGCCTACTAGCGGGACATTTACAGATACGCAGTATTTT.

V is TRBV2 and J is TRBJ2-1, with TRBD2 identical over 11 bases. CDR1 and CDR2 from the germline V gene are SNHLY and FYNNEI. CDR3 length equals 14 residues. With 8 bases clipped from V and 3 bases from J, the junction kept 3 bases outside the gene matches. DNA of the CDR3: TGTGCCAGCTTAGGGACTAGCGGCTACAATGAGCAGTTCTTC. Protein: CASLGTSGYNEQFF. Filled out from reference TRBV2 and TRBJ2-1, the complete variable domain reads EPEVTQTPSHQVTQMGQEVILRCVPISNHLYFYWYRQILGQKVEFLVSFYNNEISEKSEIFDDQFSVERPDGSNFTLKIRSTKLEDSAMYFCASLGTSGYNEQFFGPGTRLTVL.

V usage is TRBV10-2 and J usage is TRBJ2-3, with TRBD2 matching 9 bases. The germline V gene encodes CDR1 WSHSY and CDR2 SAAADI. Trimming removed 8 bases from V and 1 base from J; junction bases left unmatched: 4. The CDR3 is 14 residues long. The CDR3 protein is CASLGGGGTDTQYF. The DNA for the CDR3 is TGCGCCAGCCTGGGCGGGGGGGGCACAGATACGCAGTATTTT.

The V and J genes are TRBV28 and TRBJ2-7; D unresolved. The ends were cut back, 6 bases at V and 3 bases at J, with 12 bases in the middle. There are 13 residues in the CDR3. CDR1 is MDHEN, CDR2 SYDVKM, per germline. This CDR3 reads CASRGPRRYEQYF. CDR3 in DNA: TGTGCCAGCAGGGGTCCGAGGCGCTACGAGCAGTACTTC. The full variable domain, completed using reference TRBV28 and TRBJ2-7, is DVKVTQSSRYLVKRTGEKVFLECVQDMDHENMFWYRQDPGLGLRLIYFSYDVKMKEKGDIPEGYSVSREKKERFSLILESASTNQTSMYLCASRGPRRYEQYFGPGTRLTVT.

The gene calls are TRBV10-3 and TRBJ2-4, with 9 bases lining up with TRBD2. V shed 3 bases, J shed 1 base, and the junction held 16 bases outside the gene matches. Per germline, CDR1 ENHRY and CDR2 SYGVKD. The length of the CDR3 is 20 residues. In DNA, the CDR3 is TGTGCCATCAGTGAATCTGGGGGCGGGAGGGCCGGTTCGGCCAAAAACATTCAGTACTTC. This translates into CAISESGGGRAGSAKNIQYF.

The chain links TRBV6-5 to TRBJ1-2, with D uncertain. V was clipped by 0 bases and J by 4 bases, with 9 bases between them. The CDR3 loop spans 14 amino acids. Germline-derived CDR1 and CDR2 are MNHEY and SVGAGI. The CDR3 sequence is CASSYSSTAYGYTF. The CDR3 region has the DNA TGTGCCAGCAGTTACTCTTCTACTGCCTATGGCTACACCTTC.

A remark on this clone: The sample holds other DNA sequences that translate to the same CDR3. The DNA of the CDR3 is TGCAGCGTTGGGCAGGGCCACGGGGAGCTGTTTTTT. It specifies CSVGQGHGELFF. This chain links TRBV29-1 with TRBJ2-2; possibly TRBD1 for D (5 bases). V dropped 4 bases and J dropped 7 bases, with 10 bases sitting between them. This CDR3 comprises 12 residues. The germline V gene has CDR1 SQVTM and CDR2 ANQGSEA.

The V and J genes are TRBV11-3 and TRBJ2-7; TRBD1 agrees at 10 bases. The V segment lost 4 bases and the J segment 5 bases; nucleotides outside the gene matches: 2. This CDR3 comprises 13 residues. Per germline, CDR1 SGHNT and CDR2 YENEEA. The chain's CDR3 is CASSYGQGDEQYF. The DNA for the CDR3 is TGTGCCAGCAGCTACGGACAGGGGGACGAGCAGTACTTC.

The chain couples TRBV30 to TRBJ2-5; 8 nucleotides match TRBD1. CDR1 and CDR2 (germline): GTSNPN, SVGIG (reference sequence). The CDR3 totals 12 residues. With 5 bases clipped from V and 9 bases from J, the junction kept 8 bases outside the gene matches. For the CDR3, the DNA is TGTGCCTGGGGGACAGGAGAATTGGCCCAGTACTTC. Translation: CAWGTGELAQYF.

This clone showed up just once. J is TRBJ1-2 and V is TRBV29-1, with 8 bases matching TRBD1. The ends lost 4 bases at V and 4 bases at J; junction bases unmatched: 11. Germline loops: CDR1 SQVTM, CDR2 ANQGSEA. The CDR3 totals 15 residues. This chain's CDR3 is CSVVGTGESSYGYTF. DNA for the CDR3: TGCAGCGTTGTTGGGACAGGCGAAAGTTCCTATGGCTACACCTTC.

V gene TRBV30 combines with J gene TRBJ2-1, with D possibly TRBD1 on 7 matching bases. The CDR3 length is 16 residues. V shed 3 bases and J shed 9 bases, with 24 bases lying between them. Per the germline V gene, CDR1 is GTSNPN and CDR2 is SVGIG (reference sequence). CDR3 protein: CAWSFFGTETGSEQFF. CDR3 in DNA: TGTGCCTGGAGCTTCTTCGGGACTGAGACAGGGAGTGAGCAGTTCTTC.

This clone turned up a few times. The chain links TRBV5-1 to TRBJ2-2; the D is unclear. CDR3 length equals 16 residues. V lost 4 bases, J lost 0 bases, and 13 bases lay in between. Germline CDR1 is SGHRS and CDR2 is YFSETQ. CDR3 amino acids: CASSGALGSNTGELFF. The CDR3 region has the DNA TGCGCCAGCAGCGGAGCCCTAGGTTCGAACACCGGGGAGCTGTTTTTT.

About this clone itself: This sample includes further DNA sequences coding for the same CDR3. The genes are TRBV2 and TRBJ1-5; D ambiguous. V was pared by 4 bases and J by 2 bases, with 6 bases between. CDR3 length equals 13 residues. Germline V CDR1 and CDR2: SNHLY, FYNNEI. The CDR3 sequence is CASSGGGNQPQHF. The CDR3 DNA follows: TGTGCCAGCAGTGGGGGAGGCAATCAGCCCCAGCATTTT.

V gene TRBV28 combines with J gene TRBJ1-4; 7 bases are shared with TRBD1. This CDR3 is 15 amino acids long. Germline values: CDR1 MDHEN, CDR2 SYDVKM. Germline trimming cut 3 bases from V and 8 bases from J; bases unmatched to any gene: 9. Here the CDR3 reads CASSFQGGPREKLFF. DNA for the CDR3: TGTGCCAGCAGTTTTCAGGGGGGACCTAGAGAAAAACTGTTTTTT.

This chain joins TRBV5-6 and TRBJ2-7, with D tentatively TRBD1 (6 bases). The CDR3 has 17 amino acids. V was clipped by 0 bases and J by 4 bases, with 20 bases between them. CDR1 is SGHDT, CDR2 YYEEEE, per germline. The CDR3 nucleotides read TGTGCCAGCAGCTTGGGCCAGAGGGGACACCGGATTTACGAGCAGTACTTC. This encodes CASSLGQRGHRIYEQYF.

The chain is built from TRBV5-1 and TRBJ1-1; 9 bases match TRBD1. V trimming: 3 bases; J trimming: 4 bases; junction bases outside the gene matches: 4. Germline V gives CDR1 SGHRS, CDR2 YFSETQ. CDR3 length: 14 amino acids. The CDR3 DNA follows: TGCGCCAGCAGCTGGGTGACAGGGGGCACTGAAGCTTTCTTT. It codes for CASSWVTGGTEAFF.

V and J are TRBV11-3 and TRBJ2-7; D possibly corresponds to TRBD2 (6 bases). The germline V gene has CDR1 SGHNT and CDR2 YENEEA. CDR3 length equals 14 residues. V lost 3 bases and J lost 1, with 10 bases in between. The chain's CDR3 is CASSLRGGSYEQYF. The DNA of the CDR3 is TGTGCCAGCAGCTTGCGGGGAGGATCCTACGAGCAGTACTTC.

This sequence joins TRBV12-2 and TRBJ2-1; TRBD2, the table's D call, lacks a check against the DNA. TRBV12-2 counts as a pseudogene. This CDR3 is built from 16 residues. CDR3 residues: CASRFFTGSTYNEQFF. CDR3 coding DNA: TGTGCAAGTCGCTTTTTTACCGGGTCCACCTACAATGAGCAGTTCTTC.

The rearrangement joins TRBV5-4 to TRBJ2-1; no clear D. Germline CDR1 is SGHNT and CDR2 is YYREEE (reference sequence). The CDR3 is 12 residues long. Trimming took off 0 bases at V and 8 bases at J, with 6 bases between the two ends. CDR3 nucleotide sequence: TGTGCCAGCAGCTTGGCCTTCTATGAGCAGTTCTTC. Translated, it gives CASSLAFYEQFF.

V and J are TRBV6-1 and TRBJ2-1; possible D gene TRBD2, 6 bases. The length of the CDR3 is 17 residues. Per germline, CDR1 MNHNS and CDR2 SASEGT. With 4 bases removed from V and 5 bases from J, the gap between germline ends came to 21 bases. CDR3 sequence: CASSAERATSRDNEQFF. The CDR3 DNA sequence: TGTGCCAGCAGTGCCGAGCGGGCTACGAGTAGGGACAATGAGCAGTTCTTC.

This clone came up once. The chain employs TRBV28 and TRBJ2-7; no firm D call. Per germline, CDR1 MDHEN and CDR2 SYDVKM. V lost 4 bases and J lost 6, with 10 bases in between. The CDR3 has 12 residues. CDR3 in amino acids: CASSSSSSEQYF. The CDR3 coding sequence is TGTGCCAGCAGTTCAAGCTCGTCCGAGCAGTACTTC.

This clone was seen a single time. Written as DNA, the CDR3 is TGTGCCACCAGTCCCAGAGGCGGGAGCTCCTACAATGAGCAGTTCTTC. As protein: CATSPRGGSSYNEQFF. The rearrangement joins TRBV24-1 to TRBJ2-1, with 7 bases lining up with TRBD2. CDR3 length: 16 amino acids. V lost 6 bases and J lost 0; bases outside the gene matches: 7. Germline CDR1 reads KGHDR; CDR2 reads SFDVKD.

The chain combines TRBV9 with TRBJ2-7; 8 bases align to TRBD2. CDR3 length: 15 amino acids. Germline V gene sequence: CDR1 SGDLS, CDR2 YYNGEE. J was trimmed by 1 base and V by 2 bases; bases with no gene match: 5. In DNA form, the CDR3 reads TGTGCCAGCAGCGTTAGCGGGGAGGGTTCCTACGAGCAGTACTTC. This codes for CASSVSGEGSYEQYF.

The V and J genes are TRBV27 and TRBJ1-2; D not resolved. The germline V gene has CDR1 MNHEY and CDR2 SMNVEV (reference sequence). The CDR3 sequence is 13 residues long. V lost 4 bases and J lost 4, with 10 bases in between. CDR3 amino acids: CASSSAQLYGYTF. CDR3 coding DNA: TGTGCCAGCAGTTCGGCACAGCTCTATGGCTACACCTTC.

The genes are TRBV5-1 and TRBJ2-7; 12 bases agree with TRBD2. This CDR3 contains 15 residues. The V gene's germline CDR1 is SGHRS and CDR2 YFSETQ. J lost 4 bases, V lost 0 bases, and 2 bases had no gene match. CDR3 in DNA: TGCGCCAGCAGCTTGGAGACTAGCGGGAGATACGAGCAGTACTTC. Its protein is CASSLETSGRYEQYF.